This T cell receptor beta chain was observed in a study of somatic mutations in cytotoxic T cells in rheumatoid arthritis listed by TCRdb under 2017. Regarding the research as a whole: Patient peripheral blood (approximately 27 ml EDTA) was drawn right after diagnosis and before any treatment started. A total of about 67 rheumatoid arthritis patients and 15 to 20 healthy controls underwent TCRB deep sequencing. The median ages of the patient and control groups were essentially identical. A FACSAria II or Sony SH800 was used to flow-sort some V beta antibody-stained T-cell populations at nearly 100% purity, and TCRB sequencing was also done on sorted V beta1+ cells. The study asked whether expanded CD8+ T-cell clones in newly diagnosed, untreated rheumatoid arthritis carry somatic mutations, and used TCRB deep sequencing to characterize clonality.

TCRB CDR3 sequencing used the immunoSEQ assay on genomic DNA. In the authors' own workflow: When patient CD8+ clones exceeding 1% were checked against published virus-specific TCRB sequences, only a few matched. The analyses included only productive TCRB rearrangements. Clonality was expressed as a Shannon entropy-based productive clonality index, with each clone defined by a unique TCRB CDR3 sequence. To calculate repertoire overlap between two samples, the template counts of each clone were considered relative to each sample's total templates. V-gene usage measured by flow cytometry correlated with TCRB sequencing V-gene usage, with a Spearman r of 0.6 to 0.75. TCRdb's version of the immuneACCESS table is confined to in-frame rearrangements and falls short of the full clone set. An unresolved V gene accounts for under half of the shortfall where checked; the remainder is of unknown origin. The V and J calls and the clone size are those of that table, but D and trimming were determined from the DNA. This sample has 12,000 to 15,000 clones in its table, and just over 90% of those were observed once. About a sixth of the sample lies in the top ten.

This clone was detected once. Its antigen has not been determined. Base qualities were left out, and no much larger clone turns up one base away. The paper's findings and limits, for the study overall: An increase of CD8+ clonality with age was seen in patients (Spearman r ~ 0.49) but not in healthy controls. There was no significant difference in CD8+ T-cell clonality between rheumatoid arthritis patients and age-matched healthy controls. The largest CD8+ clone made up more than 20% of CD8+ cells in about an eighth of the 65 patients, and blood and synovial fluid shared several identical CD8+ TCRB sequences. The slight underrepresentation of TRBV07 in patients was not corrected for multiple comparisons. Viral specificity could not be ruled out by absence from virus-specific databases, and the antigen targets of the expanded CD8+ clones remained unknown.

Flow cytometry confirmed the purity of CD4+ and CD8+ cells that had been isolated by positive magnetic bead selection on an AutoMACS. Peripheral blood mononuclear cells were obtained using density gradient separation with Ficoll-Paque PLUS. Nucleospin Tissue or Tissue XS kits were used to extract DNA from CD4-enriched, CD8-enriched or PBMC samples, and a Qubit 2.0 fluorometer was used for quantification. CDR3 length: 16 amino acids, cysteine to phenylalanine. Kept here is only the CDR3 DNA, which spans 48 bases and is read in frame from base 1. The germline V gene specifies SGHRS as CDR1 and YFSETQ as CDR2. Trimmed from V: 4 bases; trimmed from J: 1 base; junction bases lacking a gene match: 8.

Recombination connected TRBV5-1 to TRBJ2-4; 7 middle bases align to TRBD1. The receptor was derived from a man between 70 and 80 years old with rheumatoid arthritis. Sequencing was done on a sample of CD4+ T cells sorted from blood. CDR3 protein: CASSAQGDPAKNIQYF. The DNA is as follows: TGCGCCAGCAGCGCTCAGGGGGATCCTGCCAAAAACATTCAGTACTTC.